A selection of T cell receptor beta chains follows, all from one sample in a study of cytomegalovirus exposure and HLA in healthy donors. Sequencing was performed with immunoSEQ multiplex PCR; in TCRdb, only in-frame clones are kept and a portion is missing. In the table there are 65,000 or so clones, about 80% of which are singletons. The sample was PBMCs. These receptors were taken from a woman between 35 and 50 years old in good health and CMV-seropositive. Both conserved end residues are part of each CDR3. The D gene is left open where the match is weak. Clone size appears in some rows only: once, few, many, or a class for an expanded clone.

v_gene	abundance	j_gene	d_gene	len	CDR3nt	CDR3aa
TRBV28	-	TRBJ1-3	TRBD1	16	TGTGCCAGCAGTTTAATCCGGGACAGCTCTGGAAACACCATATATTTT	CASSLIRDSSGNTIYF
TRBV13	-	TRBJ2-7	TRBD2	15	TGTGCCAGCAGCTCCCAACTAGCGGGGGGGTACGAGCAGTACTTC	CASSSQLAGGYEQYF
TRBV19	-	TRBJ2-4	TRBD1	15	TGTGCCAGTATACCGGGACAGGGGTTCCAAAACATTCAGTACTTC	CASIPGQGFQNIQYF
TRBV5-6	-	TRBJ1-2	TRBD1	12	TGTGCCAGCAGCTTGGACAGGGGAGGCTACACCTTC	CASSLDRGGYTF
TRBV6-1	-	TRBJ1-5	-	14	TGTGCCAGCAGTTCACTCAGGGGATGGCAGCCCCAGCATTTT	CASSSLRGWQPQHF
TRBV18	-	TRBJ1-1	-	16	TGTGCCAGCTCACCACCGAGCGGAGGGATGAACACTGAAGCTTTCTTT	CASSPPSGGMNTEAFF
TRBV5-1	-	TRBJ1-2	TRBD1	13	TGCGCCAGCAGCTTGGACAGGGGGTATGGCTACACCTTC	CASSLDRGYGYTF
TRBV19	-	TRBJ1-5	-	14	TGTGCCAGTAGTAGTCGGCAGGCTGGTCAGCCCCAGCATTTT	CASSSRQAGQPQHF
TRBV19	few	TRBJ1-1	-	14	TGTGCCAGTAGTATAGGCCGGGGATTAACTGAAGCTTTCTTT	CASSIGRGLTEAFF
TRBV6-1	-	TRBJ2-1	TRBD1	15	TGTGCCAGCAGTGAATGGGGACAGGGGTACAATGAGCAGTTCTTC	CASSEWGQGYNEQFF
TRBV6-5	-	TRBJ2-6	TRBD1	14	TGTGCCACCAAGACAGGGGCTGGGGCCAACGTCCTGACTTTC	CATKTGAGANVLTF
TRBV7-8	few	TRBJ2-3	-	16	TGTGCCAGCAGCTTAGTTGCGGCGATCAGCACTAATACGCAGTATTTT	CASSLVAAISTNTQYF
TRBV6-5	-	TRBJ1-2	-	13	TGTGCCAGCAAGGGGGTGGGCAACTATGGCTACACCTTC	CASKGVGNYGYTF
TRBV7-6	-	TRBJ2-7	-	13	TGTGCCAGCAGCTTAGCCGAGGGTCACGAGCAGTACTTC	CASSLAEGHEQYF
TRBV6-1	-	TRBJ2-1	TRBD1	15	TGTGCCAGCAGAACCGGGACAGGGGACTTAGGGGAGCAGTTCTTC	CASRTGTGDLGEQFF
TRBV19	-	TRBJ1-5	-	12	TGTGCCAGCAACAACGAACATCAGCCCCAGCATTTT	CASNNEHQPQHF
TRBV4-1	once	TRBJ2-5	-	14	TGCGCCAGCAGCCAAGAGGCGGCCCGGGGGACCCAGTACTTC	CASSQEAARGTQYF
TRBV18	-	TRBJ2-5	TRBD1	16	TGTGCCAGCTCAAGGAATCCGGGACAGGGAGTAGAGACCCAGTACTTC	CASSRNPGQGVETQYF
TRBV19	-	TRBJ1-4	TRBD1	18	TGTGCCAGTAGTTACCGACAGGGCTCGTTTTCCACTAATGAAAAACTGTTTTTT	CASSYRQGSFSTNEKLFF
TRBV19	-	TRBJ2-3	-	14	TGTGCCAGTAGTAACATTTCGGGATCAGATACGCAGTATTTT	CASSNISGSDTQYF
TRBV29-1	-	TRBJ2-7	-	12	TGCAGCGTTGGGACTCGTCTAGAAAAGGAGTACTTC	CSVGTRLEKEYF
TRBV7-9	once	TRBJ2-3	TRBD2	16	TGTGCCAGCAGCTCTGGGGTAGCGGGGGGGTCGGATACGCAGTATTTT	CASSSGVAGGSDTQYF
TRBV11-2	-	TRBJ1-2	-	13	TGTGCCAGCAGCCAACTACAGGGCGGTGGCTACACCTTC	CASSQLQGGGYTF
TRBV27	once	TRBJ2-2	TRBD2	18	TGTGCCACCAGCGGGTTATATTCTGCGGGGGGTAGGACCGGGGAGCTGTTTTTT	CATSGLYSAGGRTGELFF
TRBV27	few	TRBJ2-2	-	17	TGTGCCAGCAGTTTGTGGACAGTCCTACAGAACACCGGGGAGCTGTTTTTT	CASSLWTVLQNTGELFF
TRBV5-5	-	TRBJ2-3	-	14	TGTGCCAGCAGCTTGACAGTTCTCCCAGATACGCAGTATTTT	CASSLTVLPDTQYF
TRBV18	-	TRBJ2-5	-	14	TGTGCCAGCTCATCAGGGTTTCGCGCCGAGACCCAGTACTTC	CASSSGFRAETQYF
TRBV7-9	few	TRBJ1-1	-	13	TGTGCCAGCAGCTTAGGGGGTGGGGGGAGAGCTTTCTTT	CASSLGGGGRAFF
TRBV7-9	-	TRBJ2-1	-	11	TGTGCCAGCAGCTTCTATTCGGAGCAGTTCTTC	CASSFYSEQFF
TRBV19	-	TRBJ1-1	TRBD1	14	TGTGCCAGCACGCAGGGGGGACCGCTCACTGAAGCTTTCTTT	CASTQGGPLTEAFF
TRBV29-1	-	TRBJ1-2	-	14	TGCAGCGTTGAAGGGGAGGGAGTGGACTATGGCTACACCTTC	CSVEGEGVDYGYTF
TRBV4-2	-	TRBJ2-7	TRBD1	13	TGTGCCAGCAGCCAAGAGGACAGGGCGCAGGAGTACTTC	CASSQEDRAQEYF
TRBV19	-	TRBJ2-2	-	12	TGTGCCAGTAGTATCTATGCCGGGGAGCTGTTTTTT	CASSIYAGELFF
TRBV4-1	few	TRBJ1-3	TRBD1	15	TGCGCCAGCAGCCAACCTACAGGGGCTGGAAACACCATATATTTT	CASSQPTGAGNTIYF
TRBV7-2	-	TRBJ2-1	-	19	TGTGCCAGCAGCTTATATCCCCTCGGACAGTGGAGCTCCTACAATGAGCAGTTCTTC	CASSLYPLGQWSSYNEQFF
TRBV6-6	-	TRBJ1-1	TRBD1	14	TGTGCCAGCGTTCGGGAGGGGGCAGTGACTGAAGCTTTCTTT	CASVREGAVTEAFF
TRBV5-1	-	TRBJ1-4	-	15	TGCGCCAGCAGCTTATACCCTCGGACTAATGAAAAACTGTTCTTT	CASSLYPRTNEKLFF
TRBV6-1	-	TRBJ2-7	-	12	TGTGCCAGCCGTTGGAGCTCCTACGAGCAGTACTTC	CASRWSSYEQYF
TRBV11-1	-	TRBJ2-2	TRBD1	14	TGTGCCAGCAGCTTGACAGGGGGCACCGGGGAGCTGTTTTTT	CASSLTGGTGELFF
TRBV30	-	TRBJ2-7	-	15	TGTGCCTGGAGTGTTCTGGGGGGAGGTCCCTACGAGCAGTACTTC	CAWSVLGGGPYEQYF
TRBV7-9	few	TRBJ2-3	TRBD2	17	TGTGCCAGCAGCGCGAGCTTCAGCGGGGGGGCGACAGATACGCAGTATTTT	CASSASFSGGATDTQYF
TRBV21-1	-	TRBJ2-7	-	14	TGTGCCAGCAGCTTTCGGGACAGATGTTACGAGCAGTACTTC	CASSFRDRCYEQYF